This TCR beta chain appears in the sequencing data of a study of T-cell reconstitution after alpha-beta-depleted transplantation in children. The V gene's germline CDR1 is SGHRS and CDR2 YFSETQ. Trimming removed 0 bases at V and 2 bases at J, with 12 bases between. The CDR3 has 15 amino acids. This clonotype was recorded at least ten times. What it binds is not known. For TCRbeta, the library was prepared with unique molecular identifiers. TCRdb itself ran the PCR reads through MiXCR, one entry per CDR3 protein. Found here are around 270,000 distinct CDR3 sequences, about 9.5% of them singletons; the top ten hold less than 8%. Findings of the study overall: From surviving recipient T cells and thymic progenitors came the high day-60 TCRbeta diversity observed in some patients. Alpha-beta T cells about two months after transplant reportedly derived from several hundred expanded graft clones.

This TCR derives from a boy younger than two with acute myeloid leukemia, due to receive a stem cell transplant. The chain combines TRBV5-1 with TRBJ2-7; D is possibly TRBD1 (6 bases). The sample in question was PBMCs, obtained before TCRalphabeta/CD19-depleted stem cell transplant. The CDR3 nucleotides are TGCGCCAGCAGCTTGGTATGGGGACAAACCTACGAGCAGTACTTC. It translates to CASSLVWGQTYEQYF.